Here is one TCR beta chain with its context. The method was immunoSEQ multiplex PCR; TCRdb's version includes in-frame clones alone and lacks a portion of them. The sample shows some 78,000 clones, around 94% of them seen only once. The sample belongs to a study of technical replicates of blood from several donors. Germline assignment: CDR1 MGHRA and CDR2 YSYEKL. V lost 1 base and J lost 0, with 9 bases in between. This CDR3 is 15 amino acids long. Sequenced sample: T cells isolated from PBMCs. V is TRBV4-1 and J is TRBJ1-1; D gene unclear. The sequence derives from a human donor in good health. The CDR3 region has the DNA TGCGCCAGCAGCCAAGTAAAGCTAATGAACACTGAAGCTTTCTTT. Translating gives CASSQVKLMNTEAFF.